This TCR beta chain was recovered during a study of post-analysis software for immune sequencing data. About the study: Disease courses included relapsing-remitting, secondary progressive and progressive-relapsing multiple sclerosis. Study observations and caveats: Pronounced co-clustering by F measure was evident among identically batched samples. Several TRBV segments (TRBV5-6, TRBV5-1 and TRBV20-1 among them) occurred more frequently in patients than in controls. Patients with multiple sclerosis recorded significantly lower normalized Chao1 diversity than controls, the study found.

For this clonotype: The antigen remains undetermined.

Presence of unique molecular identifiers characterized the TCR beta cDNA libraries. Researchers reported 400,000 to 550,000 cDNA molecules coming from approximately 0.95 to 9.8 million T cells. TCRdb re-called the PCR reads with MiXCR, one entry per CDR3 protein. The sample lists 350,000 to 450,000 distinct CDR3 sequences, 30% to 40% seen once, with under 9% in the top ten. After removal of 1 base from V and 5 bases from J, the junction contained 6 bases not matched to a gene. This CDR3 spans 17 amino acids. This receptor was taken from a girl aged 2-10 years with multiple sclerosis. The sequenced sample consisted of blood. This chain connects TRBV12-3 or TRBV12-4 to TRBJ2-3; 13 bases line up with TRBD2. CDR3 DNA sequence: TGTGCCAGCAGTTTAGGGCAACTAGCGGGAGGGGGAGATACGCAGTATTTT. Encoded protein: CASSLGQLAGGGDTQYF.